The sequence of this T cell receptor (beta chain) was determined in a study of T cell repertoires in cytomegalovirus infection. A single record per CDR3 protein comes from TCRdb applying MiXCR to the reads. The table includes about 740,000 distinct CDR3 sequences, under 40% detected once. The sample holds many counts of this clonotype. What it recognizes is unknown. Trimming left V 2 bases short and J 0 bases short, with 14 bases between. The CDR3 consists of 16 residues. The germline CDR1 and CDR2 sequences are MDHEN and SYDVKM. Study-wide findings and caveats: CMV-specific TCR beta clonotypes restricted by HLA-C dominated the ex vivo response.

The sequence came from a human donor in good health (CMV status not recorded). Some clones in this sample may be carry-over from other donors' samples. Material for sequencing was PBMCs. V usage is TRBV28 and J usage is TRBJ2-7; D might be TRBD2 (5 bases). The CDR3 nucleotides are TGTGCCAGCAGTTTAGGTAGTGAGGGCAGCTCCTACGAGCAGTACTTC. Translated: CASSLGSEGSSYEQYF.